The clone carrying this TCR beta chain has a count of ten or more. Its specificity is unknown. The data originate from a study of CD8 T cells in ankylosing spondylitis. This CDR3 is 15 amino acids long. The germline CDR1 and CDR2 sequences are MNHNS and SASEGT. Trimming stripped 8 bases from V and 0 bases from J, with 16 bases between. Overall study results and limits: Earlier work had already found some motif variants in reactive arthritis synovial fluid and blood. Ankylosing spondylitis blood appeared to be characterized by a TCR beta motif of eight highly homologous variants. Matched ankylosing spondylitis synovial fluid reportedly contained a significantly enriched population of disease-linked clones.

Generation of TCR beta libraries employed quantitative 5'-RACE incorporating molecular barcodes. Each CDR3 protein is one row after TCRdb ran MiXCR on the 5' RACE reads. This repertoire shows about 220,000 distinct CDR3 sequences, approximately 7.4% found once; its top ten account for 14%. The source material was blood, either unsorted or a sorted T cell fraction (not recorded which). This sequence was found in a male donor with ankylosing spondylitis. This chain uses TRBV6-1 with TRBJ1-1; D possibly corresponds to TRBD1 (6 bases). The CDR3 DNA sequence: TGTGCCAGCGGGACATCGGGACATTTGAACACTGAAGCTTTCTTT. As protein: CASGTSGHLNTEAFF.